This record concerns one T cell receptor (beta chain) sequence. Clinical history reported by participants formed the basis on which cohorts were assigned. V trimming: 1 base; J trimming: 2 bases; junction bases outside the gene matches: 10. CDR1 is MGHRA and CDR2 is YSYEKL in the germline V gene. CDR3 length: 17 residues. These data belong to a study of blood T cell repertoires in COVID-19. Study in general: T cells, B-cell-depleted T cells, or PBMCs provided the cDNA or gDNA that served as material.

Study processing details: Estimation of nucleated cell counts was performed using reference gene primer amplification. TCRdb's table, derived via immunoSEQ multiplex PCR, lists solely in-frame clones and lacks some. For V, J and clone size, that table is used; D and trimming come from the DNA. The sample yields 200,000 to 250,000 clones, around 89% seen once. This clonotype was sampled from a man aged 25-40 years who had been exposed to COVID-19. The genes are TRBV4-1 and TRBJ2-7, with 8 bases that match TRBD1. The sequenced material came from PBMCs or T cells enriched from blood (not recorded which). CDR3 protein: CASSQAGTGRRTYEQYF. The CDR3 coding sequence is TGCGCCAGCAGCCAAGCAGGGACAGGACGAAGGACCTACGAGCAGTACTTC.